Listed here are 19 T cell receptor beta chains from one sample, sequenced in a study of cytomegalovirus exposure and HLA in healthy donors. Libraries were prepared by immunoSEQ multiplex PCR; TCRdb keeps only in-frame clonotypes and omits some of them. The data contain around 94,000 clones, roughly 95% of them seen just once; the ten biggest clones take up 0.89%. The sample was PBMCs. Source of these receptors: a woman younger than 30 in good health and CMV-seronegative.

The chain employs TRBV11-1 and TRBJ2-4; D remains unclear. CDR3 length equals 18 residues. Germline V CDR1 and CDR2: SGHAT, FQDESV (reference sequence). Trimming left V 4 bases short and J 0 bases short, with 19 bases between. The CDR3 DNA is TGTGCCAGCAGCTCCCGACGGGTGGAGCCACAAGCCAAAAACATTCAGTACTTC. As protein: CASSSRRVEPQAKNIQYF.

This clone came up once. The CDR3 sequence: CASSMRGTGYTF. CDR3 nucleotide sequence: TGTGCCAGTAGTATGCGGGGGACTGGCTACACCTTC. The chain combines TRBV19 with TRBJ1-2; the D gene is possibly TRBD1 (5 bases). The CDR3 is 12 amino acids. V gave up 3 bases and J gave up 7 bases, with 9 bases separating them. Germline lookup yields CDR1 LNHDA and CDR2 SQIVND (reference sequence).

Worth noting for this clone: At one end the junction does not follow the germline gene, possibly because of a read error. The CDR3 sequence: CAISPGGSEGLF. CDR3 nucleotide sequence: TGTGCCATCTCGCCAGGGGGCTCCGAAGGTCTCTTT. This sequence joins TRBV10-3 and TRBJ1-1; 8 positions match TRBD1. CDR1 is ENHRY and CDR2 is SYGVKD in the germline V gene. This CDR3 has 12 amino acids.

The chain uses TRBV5-1 and TRBJ2-1; a weak D match, TRBD2 (6 bases). Germline V gives CDR1 SGHRS, CDR2 YFSETQ. Deletions cut 0 bases from V and 4 bases from J, with 14 bases between. The CDR3 contains 16 residues. The CDR3 DNA sequence: TGCGCCAGCAGCTTGGACTACGGGACTGGGTACAATGAGCAGTTCTTC. It codes for CASSLDYGTGYNEQFF.

The rearrangement uses TRBV7-7 and TRBJ2-5, with TRBD2 matching over 14 bases. The CDR3 extends over 14 amino acids. CDR1 is SSHAT and CDR2 is FNYEAQ in the germline V gene (reference sequence). CDR3 in amino acids: CASGTSGREETQYF. The CDR3 region has the DNA TGTGCTAGCGGGACTAGCGGGAGAGAGGAGACCCAGTACTTC.

The chain carries TRBV5-4 and TRBJ2-2; TRBD1 matches 11 bases. This CDR3 contains 15 residues. From germline, CDR1 is SGHNT and CDR2 YYREEE (reference sequence). Trimming at V came to 3 bases and at J to 3 bases, leaving 1 base not matched to a gene. For the CDR3, the DNA is TGTGCCAGCAGCTGGGGACAGGGGGACACCGGGGAGCTGTTTTTT. Protein sequence: CASSWGQGDTGELFF.

This clone was recorded only once. CDR3 sequence: CASSETRVSATDTQYF. The DNA of the CDR3 is TGTGCCAGCAGCGAAACCAGGGTATCCGCCACAGATACGCAGTATTTT. The chain couples TRBV7-9 to TRBJ2-3, with a tentative D call TRBD1 (5 bases). CDR3 length: 16 residues. Germline V gives CDR1 SEHNR, CDR2 FQNEAQ (reference sequence). V gave up 5 bases and J gave up 2 bases, with 17 bases separating them.

The chain carries TRBV6-1 and TRBJ2-1, with D maybe TRBD2 (5 bases). Trimming took off 6 bases at V and 6 bases at J, with 15 bases between the two ends. Germline assignment: CDR1 MNHNS and CDR2 SASEGT. The CDR3 runs to 14 residues. In nucleotides, the CDR3 is TGTGCCAGCAGCCGTGAGGGCCTTTCCAATGAGCAGTTCTTC. Amino acids: CASSREGLSNEQFF.

The chain has TRBV6-5 and TRBJ1-3, with D maybe TRBD1 (5 bases). Germline V gives CDR1 MNHEY, CDR2 SVGAGI. The germline V and J ends were trimmed by 5 bases and 4 bases, with 12 bases remaining between them. This CDR3 is 14 amino acids long. This CDR3 is CASSPGGLGNTIYF. The CDR3 DNA is TGTGCCAGCAGTCCCGGGGGGTTGGGAAACACCATATATTTT.

The V gene is TRBV6-1, the J gene TRBJ1-4; TRBD1 might be the D (6 bases). There are 14 residues in the CDR3. The germline V gene encodes CDR1 MNHNS and CDR2 SASEGT. The V end was cut by 4 bases, the J end by 7 bases, with 13 bases between. The CDR3 DNA follows: TGTGCCAGCAGTGTAGGCAGGGGTTTTGAAAAACTGTTTTTT. Amino acids: CASSVGRGFEKLFF.

J is TRBJ2-7 and V is TRBV4-2; D unclear. Looked up from germline, CDR1 is LGHNA and CDR2 is YNFKEQ. V was pared by 1 base and J by 1 base, with 8 bases between. The CDR3 consists of 14 residues. CDR3 coding DNA: TGTGCCAGCAGCCAAGGTTCCGGTTCCTACGAGCAGTACTTC. It yields the protein CASSQGSGSYEQYF.

The chain employs TRBV15 and TRBJ1-5; D remains ambiguous. V lost 1 base and J 6 bases, leaving 19 bases between the germline ends. Germline V gives CDR1 LNHNV, CDR2 YYDKDF (reference sequence). The CDR3 runs 17 residues. Here the CDR3 DNA reads TGTGCCACCAGCAGAGTTATCGTTGCCCGGGGAGCTCAGCCCCAGCATTTT. Translating it yields CATSRVIVARGAQPQHF.

The J gene is TRBJ2-4, the V gene TRBV4-1, with D possibly matching TRBD2 (5 bases). Trimming shortened V by 0 bases and J by 6 bases, and 12 bases separated the two germline ends. Looked up from germline, CDR1 is MGHRA and CDR2 is YSYEKL. The CDR3 sequence is 15 residues long. Here the CDR3 DNA reads TGCGCCAGCAGCCAAGATACTAGTCCCGGAAACATTCAGTACTTC. It is translated as CASSQDTSPGNIQYF.

The CDR3 sequence: CASSSQGALSGYTF. The DNA of the CDR3 is TGTGCCAGCAGTTCGCAGGGGGCCCTAAGTGGCTACACCTTC. This sequence joins TRBV6-5 and TRBJ1-2; 8 positions match TRBD1. This CDR3 spans 14 amino acids. Germline trimming cut 4 bases from V and 7 bases from J; bases unmatched to any gene: 8. Germline V gene sequence: CDR1 MNHEY, CDR2 SVGAGI.

The J gene is TRBJ2-7, the V gene TRBV2; D may be TRBD2 (6 bases). CDR1 and CDR2 from the germline V gene are SNHLY and FYNNEI. This CDR3 region has 14 residues. Between the trimmed V and J ends, which lost 2 bases and 5 bases, there was a span of 13 bases. The CDR3 here is CASSERTGADEQYF. The CDR3, as DNA: TGTGCCAGCAGTGAACGAACGGGAGCTGACGAGCAGTACTTC.

This clone was seen only once. V usage is TRBV7-2 and J usage is TRBJ2-7; 12 nucleotides align to TRBD2. The CDR3 loop spans 16 amino acids. CDR1 is SGHTA and CDR2 is FQGNSA in the germline V gene. The trim removed 4 bases at V and 0 bases at J, leaving 4 bases unmatched. CDR3 sequence: CASSSRLAGVSYEQYF. Here the CDR3 DNA reads TGTGCCAGCAGCTCCAGACTAGCGGGAGTCTCCTACGAGCAGTACTTC.

The V and J genes are TRBV5-6 and TRBJ1-4; 7 bases line up with TRBD1. V trimming: 2 bases; J trimming: 5 bases; junction bases outside the gene matches: 6. Germline V gene data show CDR1 as SGHDT and CDR2 as YYEEEE. The CDR3 runs to 15 residues. CDR3 nucleotides: TGTGCCAGCAGCTTATCGCCAGGGGGAAATGAAAAACTGTTTTTT. Encoded protein: CASSLSPGGNEKLFF.

The rearrangement links TRBV7-8 to TRBJ1-2, with D possibly being TRBD1 (6 bases). The CDR3 has 15 residues. The V and J ends lost 1 base and 3 bases respectively, with 12 bases between them. From germline, CDR1 is SGHVS and CDR2 FQNEAQ. CDR3 amino acids: CASSLGEGGYYGYTF. In nucleotides, the CDR3 is TGTGCCAGCAGCTTAGGGGAGGGGGGCTACTATGGCTACACCTTC.

The rearrangement links TRBV10-1 to TRBJ2-6; TRBD1 aligns across 9 bases. Germline lookup yields CDR1 WNHNN and CDR2 SYGVQD (reference sequence). The CDR3 length is 16 residues. The V segment lost 3 bases and the J segment 4 bases; nucleotides outside the gene matches: 4. CDR3 amino acids: CASSDGQGSGANVLTF. The DNA for the CDR3 is TGCGCCAGCAGTGATGGACAGGGGTCCGGGGCCAACGTCCTGACTTTC.